This T cell receptor beta chain emerged from a study of cytomegalovirus exposure and HLA in healthy donors (dated by TCRdb to about 2017). Study-wide context: An earlier analysis of approximately 600 of the donors reported 250 to 300 Gb of sequence data and 117 million unique TCR beta sequences from about 200 million T cells. To decide whether each TCR beta V gene segment behaved as functional or pseudogenic, an earlier analysis of several hundred of the donors relied on high-throughput TCR beta sequencing. Among about 390 genotyped donors of the cohort, an average of approximately 250,000 unique TCR beta nucleotide sequences were sequenced per donor, roughly a sixth of them non-productive. The T cell repertoires of several hundred subjects were profiled by immunosequencing and related to cytomegalovirus serostatus. Donor age, sex, ethnicity and CMV serostatus were collected together with the repertoire data. HLA typing covered class I and class II loci at four-digit resolution. To predict cytomegalovirus infection status, the study combined high-throughput TCR immunosequencing, statistical association of individual TCRs with disease status, and machine learning. The aim of the study was to test whether cataloging public T cell receptors could identify signatures of past pathogen exposure. The number of typed donors differed by locus: roughly 620-640 for A, B, C, DRB1 and DQB1; approximately 540 for DQA1; some 610 for DPA1; and 450 to 480 for DPB1. All discovery cohort repertoires had been generated on a single sequencing platform. In the later analysis, no new phenotypic data were used to find candidate immune exposures; instead, reliance was placed on TCR beta sequences and their occurrence across donors. A later genetic analysis used genome-wide SNP genotypes for about 65% of the roughly 670 donors, treating that subset as a discovery cohort. A later analysis re-examined previously published TCR beta repertoires from about 700 donors and added high-resolution HLA genotyping to investigate patterns of TCR occurrence. An early release that covered some 630 HLA-typed donors contained about 300 gigabases of sequencing data and tens of millions of unique TCR sequences. In addition to the first cohort of hundreds of subjects, a separate validation cohort of over 90 different subjects was used. Of the 398 genotyped donors, 65% to 90% fell in the genetic ancestry cluster associated with self-reported Caucasian donors. Because of strong linkage in the cohort, a few DR-DQ haplotypes were treated as single units for association and clustering. General study outcomes and caveats: The classifier was reported to diagnose cytomegalovirus status with high specificity and sensitivity in both the original and validation cohorts. A further reported finding was that TCR beta sequences accurately predicted the HLA-A and HLA-B alleles for most subjects in the first cohort. The earlier analysis of approximately 560 of the donors excluded roughly 16 rarely observed V segments, including chromosome 9 orphons, because counts were too low. A later genetic analysis reported fewer N-insertions in productive TCRs among donors in an Asian-associated ancestry cluster than the roughly 690-donor mean. In a later analysis, more than 15,000 TCR beta sequences were associated with specific HLA alleles at a false discovery rate of 0.05. Correlated functional status among segregating V segments might reflect linkage disequilibrium, but an unknown experimental factor could not be ruled out. HLA typing was unavailable for some donors at each locus, so association tests used only the typed subset. In a later analysis, TCR association rates were found to vary across HLA loci, with the most associated TCRs seen for DRB1 alleles and the fewest for HLA-C alleles. A later genetic analysis associated a missense DCLRE1C variant with V-gene and J-gene trimming of TCR beta chains, and an independent cohort replicated the association. In an earlier analysis of more than 500 of the donors, most TCR beta V segments appeared in productive rearrangements about 90% or about 30% of the time, broadly matching IMGT annotations. When HLA alleles, especially DR and DQ, strongly co-occurred, TCR associations were difficult to assign to individual alleles. The sequencing pipeline was judged likely to have produced a cluster of highly shared sequence variants as a technical artifact. In the study, approximately 160 TCR beta chains were listed as associated with cytomegalovirus. The authors suggested that the approach could potentially be extended to other disease states and immunological phenotypes. Several of the top co-occurrence clusters appeared to be linked to parvovirus B19, influenza, CMV and Epstein-Barr virus, according to a later analysis. This cohort had only TCR beta chains sequenced, and the lack of alpha or paired-chain data limited which features could be detected. Immune exposure information for the cohort was limited to CMV serostatus. Compared with equally common non-associated chains, HLA-associated TCR beta chains in a later analysis were more clonally expanded and had lower generation probabilities. Three of the identified cytomegalovirus-associated TCR beta chains were confirmed in vitro to be specific for cytomegalovirus antigens. While some public TCRs were present in many individuals, most TCR sequences turned up only very rarely across donors. Sequencing depth was assumed to be roughly uniform across donors in the presence/absence analyses, though that assumption may not hold. The 87-base-pair reads could not distinguish some IMGT-functional V segments, including TRBV6-2 and TRBV6-3, so those segments were excluded. According to a later analysis, most CMV-associated TCR beta chains appeared to be HLA-restricted, and the HLA associations seemed to be driven largely by CMV exposure.

In this sample, this clone turned up once. Its antigen has not been determined. Base qualities are not recorded, but no much larger clone differs from it by a single base. Library preparation used the immunoSEQ multiplex PCR assay. A mixture of 60 forward primers for TCR Vbeta segments and 13 reverse primers for TCR Jbeta segments was used in the multiplex PCR. A multiplex PCR assay on genomic DNA amplified the CDR3 region of rearranged TCR beta genes. Amplified TCR beta libraries were sequenced as 87-base-pair reads on the Illumina HiSeq System. As for the authors' bioinformatics: Across the 700 or so repertoires, a later analysis counted 75 million to 90 million unique TCR beta chains, about 10 million of which were shared by at least two donors. To remove PCR and sequencing errors, raw reads were error-corrected and collapsed into unique sequences using a nearest-neighbor algorithm that merged closely related sequences. V, D and J gene segments were assigned by aligning CDR3 sequences to IMGT reference sequences. For a sequence to be retained, a match of at least six nucleotides was required to both a V gene segment and a J gene segment. A rearrangement counted as productive if the CDR3 had no stop codons and remained in frame with V and J, and every other rearrangement counted as non-productive. Following IMGT convention, CDR3 was defined as the stretch from the second conserved V-encoded cysteine up to the conserved J-encoded phenylalanine. The earlier analysis of about 500 of the donors excluded sequences that lacked an unambiguous match to a single V gene segment. An earlier analysis of under 750 of the donors called V segments functional above 56.7% productive rearrangements and segregating when the between-donor standard deviation exceeded 5%. To diagnose cytomegalovirus status from the catalog of TCR beta chain sequences, a statistical classification framework was built. In a later analysis, TCR nucleotide sequences were compared against IMGT/GENE-DB human TR gene sequences so that V and J genes could be assigned. The TCRdist pipeline was used in a later analysis to assign CDR3 sequences and most-parsimonious VDJ recombination scenarios. In a later analysis, each TCR beta chain was defined by its CDR3 amino acid sequence together with its V-gene family, and reads lacking a unique V-gene family were excluded. In a later analysis, around 600 highly shared, low-generation-probability nucleotide sequences were removed to address suspected cross-contamination and a sequencing artifact. In a later analysis, a clonal expansion index was calculated for each public chain from normalized within-repertoire ranks of inferred template counts. In a later analysis, generation probabilities were computed using a VDJ recombination model fitted to out-of-frame rearrangements, and the results were checked against IGoR. Hypergeometric tests were used in a later analysis to score TCR-TCR, TCR-HLA and TCR-CMV co-occurrence, with a repertoire-size bias correction applied to the TCR pairs. In a later analysis, false discovery rates were estimated by permuting HLA or CMV assignments 20 times. In a later analysis, co-occurring TCRs were grouped using DBSCAN, with TCRdist sequence similarity added in when clustering inside HLA-allele-positive subsets. Repertoires with fewer than 30,000 or more than 120,000 public chains were left out of co-occurrence clustering, as were several repertoires with anomalous nucleotide sharing. Not all clones reach the TCRdb copy of this immuneACCESS table, which keeps in-frame sequences only. Checked studies attribute under half of the gap to unresolved V genes and leave the rest unexplained. That table supplies the V and J calls and clone size; D and trimming were determined from the DNA. The sample includes around 140,000 clones, with roughly 79% observed a single time. The top ten clonotypes cover approximately 9.7% of the sample.

CDR1 and CDR2, per the germline V gene, are SNHLY and FYNNEI. For this chain, trimming is 8 bases at the V end and 4 bases at the J end, and the number of junction bases without a gene match is 10. The CDR3 starts with the cysteine, ends with the phenylalanine, and has 15 residues. The sequence is cut down to CDR3 DNA, 45 bases in frame from base 1. The cohort comprised some 700 healthy bone marrow donors. At the time of sampling, all cohort members were nominally healthy, though unrecorded immune exposures were likely present. The donor was CMV seropositive and belonged to the group of 250 to 300 seropositive cohort members. Each donor provided a peripheral blood sample, and peripheral blood mononuclear cells were used for TCR beta sequencing. Genomic DNA extraction from the blood cell samples was performed with the Qiagen DNeasy Blood Extraction Kit.

Specimen: PBMCs. This clonotype was obtained from an older woman in good health and CMV-seropositive. The rearranged segments are TRBV2 and TRBJ2-3; 9 central bases correspond to TRBD2. DNA sequence: TGTGCCAGCGTTGGGCGGGAGGGGACTGCAGATACGCAGTATTTT. It codes for CASVGREGTADTQYF. Reference TRBV2 and TRBJ2-3 proteins supply the regions before and after the CDR3; the full variable domain is: EPEVTQTPSHQVTQMGQEVILRCVPISNHLYFYWYRQILGQKVEFLVSFYNNEISEKSEIFDDQFSVERPDGSNFTLKIRSTKLEDSAMYFCASVGREGTADTQYFGPGTRLTVL.